This T cell receptor beta chain was found in a study of blood T cell repertoires in COVID-19. Study at large: The samples span acute and convalescent COVID-19 from the United States, Italy and Spain. The analysed material was cDNA or gDNA that came from T cells, B-cell-depleted T cells, or PBMCs.

Trimming took off 5 bases at V and 10 bases at J, with 21 bases between the two ends. Germline CDR1 and CDR2: SGHVS and FQNEAQ. CDR3 size: 15 residues. Authors' methods: Nucleated cell number was recorded as an estimate derived from reference gene primer amplification. Only in-frame clones appear in the TCRdb table, and some are missing; sequencing was by immunoSEQ multiplex PCR. That table supplies the V and J calls and clone size; D and trimming were determined from the DNA. Of more than 35,000 clones in the sample, just under 70% are singletons; the top ten hold roughly 6.3%. What was sequenced was peripheral blood. This TCR was sampled from a man older than 75 with acute or convalescent COVID-19. The rearrangement uses TRBV7-8 and TRBJ1-5; maybe TRBD1 (6 bases). CDR3 nucleotides: TGTGCCAGCAGCCAGACCGGGGGGGGCAGGGAACCCCAGCATTTT. Translated: CASSQTGGGREPQHF.